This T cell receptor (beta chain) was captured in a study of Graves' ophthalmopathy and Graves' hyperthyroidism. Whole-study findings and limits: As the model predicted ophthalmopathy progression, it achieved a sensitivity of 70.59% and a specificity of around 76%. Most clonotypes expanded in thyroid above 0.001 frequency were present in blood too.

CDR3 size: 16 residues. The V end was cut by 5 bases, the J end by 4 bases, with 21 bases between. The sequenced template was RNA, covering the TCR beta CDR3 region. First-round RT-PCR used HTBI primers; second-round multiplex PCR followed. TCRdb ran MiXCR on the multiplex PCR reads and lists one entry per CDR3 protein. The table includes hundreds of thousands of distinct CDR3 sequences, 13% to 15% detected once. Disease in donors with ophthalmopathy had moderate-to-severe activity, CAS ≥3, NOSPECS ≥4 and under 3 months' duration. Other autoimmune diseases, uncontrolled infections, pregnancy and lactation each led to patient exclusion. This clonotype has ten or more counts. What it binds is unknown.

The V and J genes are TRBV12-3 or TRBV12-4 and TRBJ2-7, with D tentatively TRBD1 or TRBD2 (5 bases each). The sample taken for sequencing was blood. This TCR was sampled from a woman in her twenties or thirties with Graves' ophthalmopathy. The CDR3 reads CASSQRPGPREYEQYF. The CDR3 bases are TGTGCCAGCAGTCAAAGACCGGGACCTAGGGAATACGAGCAGTACTTC.